This T cell receptor (beta chain) was captured in a study of cytomegalovirus exposure and HLA in healthy donors. Study-level points and caveats: Cytomegalovirus-associated TCR beta chains were listed, numbering under 200.

Germline lookup yields CDR1 SGHAT and CDR2 FQNNGV. The CDR3 runs 18 residues. J lost 2 bases, V lost 5 bases, and 16 bases had no gene match. Concerning this clone itself: Its antigen is not known.

Though probably carrying unrecorded immune exposures, donors were nominally healthy at sampling. With 60 Vbeta and 13 Jbeta primers, the PCR was carried out. The repertoire was sequenced with immunoSEQ multiplex PCR; TCRdb's copy has only in-frame clones and lacks some. The sample contains 90,000 to 120,000 clones, roughly 80% of which appear only once. Specimen: PBMCs. The V gene is TRBV11-2, the J gene TRBJ2-7; TRBD1 agrees at 9 bases. The source of this sequence is a man aged 25 to 45 in good health and CMV-seropositive. The CDR3 coding sequence is TGTGCCAGCAGCCACTGGGGGTCCGGAGACAGGGGGACCTACGAGCAGTACTTC. Its protein product is CASSHWGSGDRGTYEQYF. The full variable domain, rest sourced from reference TRBV11-2 and TRBJ2-7, is EAGVAQSPRYKIIEKRQSVAFWCNPISGHATLYWYQQILGQGPKLLIQFQNNGVVDDSQLPKDRFSAERLKGVDSTLKIQPAKLEDSAVYLCASSHWGSGDRGTYEQYFGPGTRLTVT.